This TCR beta chain was captured by sequencing in a study of blood T cell repertoires in COVID-19. Study overall: Sites across the United States, Italy and Spain contributed samples from acute and convalescent COVID-19. The analysed material was cDNA or gDNA that came from T cells, B-cell-depleted T cells, or PBMCs.

Per the original methods: Nucleated cell number was recorded as an estimate derived from reference gene primer amplification. Measured with immunoSEQ multiplex PCR; TCRdb has only the in-frame clones, and not every one. From that table come the V and J calls and clone size; the DNA was used to work out D and trimming. This sample has some 74,000 clones, with approximately 76% found just once. Germline CDR1 reads LGHDT; CDR2 reads YNNKEL (reference sequence). J lost 4 bases, V lost 4 bases, and 10 bases had no gene match. CDR3 length: 16 amino acids. The rearrangement joins TRBV3-1 (or the pseudogene TRBV3-2) to TRBJ2-7, with TRBD1 matching over 10 bases. Sequenced material: peripheral blood. This receptor was obtained from a man between 65 and 79 years old with active or convalescent COVID-19. Here the CDR3 reads CASSPITGTGVYEQYF. In nucleotides, the CDR3 is TGTGCCAGCAGCCCCATAACCGGGACAGGGGTGTACGAGCAGTACTTC.